This record covers a single TCR beta chain. The sample originates from a study of shared clonotypes between healthy human individuals. Repertoires were generated with immunoSEQ multiplex PCR, while TCRdb's copy carries only in-frame clones and drops some. The table shows just over 2,000,000 clones, with 95% occurring only once. The CDR3 is made up of 14 amino acids. The germline V and J ends were trimmed by 0 bases and 11 bases, with 16 bases remaining between them. CDR1 and CDR2 (germline): MNHNS, SASEGT. The sequencing sample was made of naive CD4+ T cells sorted from blood. Specified subset: CD45RA+ positively selected. This rearrangement joins TRBV6-1 to TRBJ1-1, with D possibly being TRBD1 (5 bases). The clonotype originates from a man aged 18 to 30 in good health. This CDR3 is CASSEAGPTSGAFF. The CDR3 nucleotides are TGTGCCAGCAGTGAAGCGGGCCCAACCTCAGGGGCTTTCTTT.